The 18 T cell receptor beta chains below come from one sample, sequenced in a study of blood T cells in healthy people across ages. Then a second PCR, running about 6 to 12 cycles, was carried out with a sample-barcoded 5' primer and a J-beta primer mix. In TCRdb, the 5' RACE reads were re-called with MiXCR into one record per CDR3 protein. This table holds 760,000 or so distinct CDR3 sequences, approximately 25% found once. This sample also belongs to another study, concerning T cells of mothers and their children.

The specimen sequenced was blood. The receptors originated from a boy aged 5-17 years in good health.

The rearrangement joins TRBV29-1 to TRBJ2-5; the D is unclear. The J call may not be correct, given that the DNA end is closer to TRBJ2-7. Germline V lookup: CDR1 SQVTM, CDR2 ANQGSEA. This CDR3 contains 12 residues. DNA for the CDR3: TGCAGCGCTCAACCGGACGGATACGAGCAGTACTTC. The encoded protein is CSAQPDGYEQYF.

The rearrangement joins TRBV4-1 to TRBJ2-5; no definite D call. CDR1 MGHRA and CDR2 YSYEKL come from the germline V gene. V was shortened by 1 base and J by 2 bases, with 11 bases between the two germline ends. CDR3 length: 15 amino acids. CDR3 sequence: CASSQAQDGQETQYF. Written as DNA, the CDR3 is TGCGCCAGCAGCCAAGCCCAGGACGGACAAGAGACCCAGTACTTC.

In this sample, this clonotype turned up a few times. The rearrangement links TRBV20-1 to TRBJ2-3; 9 bases are a match to TRBD1. There are 14 residues in the CDR3. CDR1 DFQATT and CDR2 SNEGSKA come from the germline V gene (reference sequence). The ends lost 5 bases at V and 2 bases at J; junction bases unmatched: 5. The CDR3 protein is CSAHGQGNTDTQYF. The CDR3 DNA follows: TGCAGTGCTCACGGACAGGGGAACACAGATACGCAGTATTTT.

The chain links TRBV6-5 to TRBJ2-5; the match to TRBD2 covers 8 bases. The CDR3 totals 15 residues. V was pared by 10 bases and J by 6 bases, with 16 bases of the junction left unmatched. Germline CDR1 reads MNHEY; CDR2 reads SVGAGI. CDR3 in amino acids: CATIPGSGGLKTQYF. The CDR3 nucleotides read TGTGCCACCATCCCCGGGTCGGGAGGGTTGAAGACCCAGTACTTC.

This clonotype occurred a few times. The V and J genes are TRBV29-1 and TRBJ2-7, with D unresolved. The CDR3 sequence is 16 residues long. The germline gives CDR1 SQVTM, CDR2 ANQGSEA. The germline V and J ends were trimmed by 4 bases and 3 bases, with 22 bases remaining between them. CDR3 region: CSVALAKSTGYYEQYF. CDR3 bases: TGCAGCGTTGCTCTTGCGAAGAGCACCGGTTACTACGAGCAGTACTTC.

CDR3 loop: CASSVDSWETQYF. The CDR3 DNA reads TGTGCCAGCAGCGTAGATTCGTGGGAGACCCAGTACTTC. The J gene is TRBJ2-1, the V gene TRBV9; D not certain. The J call may be mistaken, given a closer DNA end match to TRBJ2-5. Germline CDR1 SGDLS, CDR2 YYNGEE. The CDR3 is 13 amino acids.

The chain has TRBV7-8 and TRBJ2-4, with a possible D match to TRBD1 (5 bases). This CDR3 contains 14 residues. Trimming removed 0 bases at V and 6 bases at J, with 9 bases between. Germline V gives CDR1 SGHVS, CDR2 FQNEAQ. The CDR3, as DNA: TGTGCCAGCAGCTTAGCGGGCAGGGTAAACATTCAGTACTTC. It encodes CASSLAGRVNIQYF.

This chain uses TRBV24-1 with TRBJ2-1; 7 positions match TRBD2. Unmatched junction bases numbered 4, after V lost 5 bases and J lost 7 bases. The CDR3 covers 13 residues. In germline, CDR1 is KGHDR, CDR2 SFDVKD. For the CDR3, the DNA is TGTGCCACCAGTGGAAGGGAGGGAAATGAGCAGTTCTTC. Protein: CATSGREGNEQFF.

The CDR3 sequence is CASSYSDTNYGYTF. The CDR3 coding sequence is TGTGCCAGCAGTTACTCAGATACTAACTATGGCTACACCTTC. This rearrangement joins TRBV6-6 to TRBJ1-2; D is ambiguous. Trimming stripped 0 bases from V and 0 bases from J, with 5 bases between. The CDR3 length is 14 residues. Germline CDR1 and CDR2: MNHNY and SVGAGI (reference sequence).

V usage is TRBV5-1 and J usage is TRBJ2-3, with 7 bases fitting TRBD1. V dropped 0 bases and J dropped 0; count of bases not matched to a gene: 4. Germline V CDR1 and CDR2: SGHRS, YFSETQ. CDR3 length equals 16 residues. The CDR3 DNA reads as TGCGCCAGCAGCTTGGAGGGACAGTCTAGCACAGATACGCAGTATTTT. Translation: CASSLEGQSSTDTQYF.

This rearrangement joins TRBV29-1 to TRBJ2-7; the D gene could be TRBD1 or TRBD2 (5 bases each). Per the germline V gene, CDR1 is SQVTM and CDR2 is ANQGSEA. V was cut by 2 bases and J by 2 bases, with 13 bases left in between. This CDR3 contains 14 residues. The CDR3 nucleotides are TGCAGCGTTGAACTAGAAAGGGGACCCTACGAGCAGTACTTC. Encoded protein: CSVELERGPYEQYF.

The chain couples TRBV12-3 or TRBV12-4 to TRBJ2-7; maybe TRBD2 (5 bases). Between the trimmed V and J ends, which lost 6 bases and 3 bases, there was a span of 12 bases. CDR3 length: 13 amino acids. CDR3 sequence reads: CASRVGVRYEQYF. DNA of the CDR3: TGTGCCAGCAGGGTCGGGGTCCGCTACGAGCAGTACTTC.

This clonotype showed up just a few times. J is TRBJ2-5 and V is TRBV28; 9 bases agree with TRBD1. The J call may be in error: the DNA end matches TRBJ2-7 better. Germline V gene sequence: CDR1 MDHEN, CDR2 SYDVKM. The CDR3 contains 17 residues. The DNA of the CDR3 is TGTGCCAGCAGGAGATCTTACGGGACAGGGTTCTCCTACGAGCAGTACTTC. It is translated as CASRRSYGTGFSYEQYF.

The rearrangement uses TRBV9 and TRBJ2-5; D perhaps matches TRBD2 (7 bases). The DNA end is a closer match to TRBJ2-7, so the J assignment may be wrong. Per germline, CDR1 SGDLS and CDR2 YYNGEE. CDR3 size: 16 residues. The CDR3, as DNA: TGTGCCAGCAGCGTAGGGGGAGGGGGGGCTTCTGGCGAGCAGTACTTC. Protein product: CASSVGGGGASGEQYF.

This clonotype was counted only a few times. The chain links TRBV6-1 to TRBJ1-6, with D possibly TRBD1 on 5 matching bases. Trimming cost V 7 bases and J 10 bases, with 11 bases left between them. This CDR3 comprises 12 residues. From germline, CDR1 is MNHNS and CDR2 SASEGT. CDR3: CASNGDLSPLHF. The CDR3 bases are TGTGCCAGCAATGGGGACCTCTCACCCCTCCACTTT.

CDR3 residues: CSAELRDRGPEAFF. DNA for the CDR3: TGCAGTGCAGAGCTCCGGGACAGGGGTCCTGAAGCTTTCTTT. This chain joins TRBV20-1 and TRBJ1-1; 10 bases line up with TRBD1. V trimming: 6 bases; J trimming: 6 bases; junction bases outside the gene matches: 10. The CDR3 runs to 14 residues. CDR1 and CDR2 (germline): DFQATT, SNEGSKA (reference sequence).

This clonotype was observed a few times. The junction and the germline gene differ at one end; a read error may be behind it. The rearrangement joins TRBV28 to TRBJ2-1; D may be TRBD2 (6 bases). The CDR3 is made up of 13 amino acids. In germline, CDR1 is MDHEN, CDR2 SYDVKM. CDR3 coding DNA: TGTGCCGGCAGTTCGGGACTTCACAATGAGCAGTTCTTC. Its translation: CAGSSGLHNEQFF.

V usage is TRBV12-3 or TRBV12-4 and J usage is TRBJ2-5; 8 bases match TRBD2. V was pared by 6 bases and J by 4 bases, with 4 bases of the junction left unmatched. The CDR3 length is 13 residues. The CDR3 reads CASRPTSAETQYF. In nucleotides, the CDR3 is TGTGCCAGCAGACCGACTAGCGCAGAGACCCAGTACTTC.